Listed here are 21 T cell receptor beta chains from one sample, sequenced in a study of T cell repertoires in cytomegalovirus infection. TCRdb independently ran MiXCR on the reads; one entry per CDR3 protein. Of about 230,000 distinct CDR3 sequences in the sample, 20% to 25% were seen once. The sequenced sample was CD8+ T cells from PBMCs. These receptors all stem from a human donor in good health (CMV status not recorded). Some clones in this sample may be carry-over from other donors' samples.

As to this clonotype: A junction boundary mismatches the germline segment, possibly from a read error. The V gene is TRBV20-1, the J gene TRBJ2-1; TRBD1 matches 10 bases. Germline assignment: CDR1 DFQATT and CDR2 SNEGSKA (reference sequence). There are 18 residues in the CDR3. The CDR3 loop is CSARALGGGQGPYSEQFF. CDR3 DNA sequence: TGCAGTGCTAGAGCGCTAGGTGGGGGACAGGGGCCTTACAGTGAGCAGTTCTTC.

This clonotype was recorded a few times. V usage is TRBV12-3 or TRBV12-4 and J usage is TRBJ1-6; the D is unclear. V lost 7 bases, J lost 6 bases, and 13 bases lay in between. CDR3 length: 14 amino acids. The CDR3 sequence: CASKPGFSNSPLHF. The CDR3 DNA follows: TGTGCCAGCAAACCGGGGTTTTCTAATTCACCCCTCCACTTT.

This clonotype was found many times. This chain uses TRBV12-5 with TRBJ2-7, with D possibly TRBD2 on 6 matching bases. V lost 4 bases and J lost 5, with 18 bases in between. There are 15 residues in the CDR3. CDR1 is LGHNT and CDR2 is FRNRAP in the germline V gene. CDR3 DNA sequence: TGTGCTAGTGGTTCCCCAGCGGAGGGTTTCCACGAGCAGTACTTC. It encodes CASGSPAEGFHEQYF.

V gene TRBV19 combines with J gene TRBJ2-2; 8 nucleotides match TRBD1. Per the germline V gene, CDR1 is LNHDA and CDR2 is SQIVND (reference sequence). The CDR3 runs to 14 residues. V gave up 5 bases and J gave up 3 bases; unmatched junction bases: 2. The CDR3 nucleotides are TGTGCCAGTAGTGTGGGACAGGACACCGGGGAGCTGTTTTTT. Its protein product is CASSVGQDTGELFF.

This clonotype appeared many times. The V and J genes are TRBV7-2 and TRBJ2-1; 8 positions match TRBD2. From germline, CDR1 is SGHTA and CDR2 FQGNSA. Unmatched junction bases numbered 9, after V lost 5 bases and J lost 6 bases. The CDR3 runs to 15 residues. CDR3 protein: CASSHGGGVGNEQFF. CDR3 DNA sequence: TGTGCCAGCAGCCACGGGGGGGGAGTAGGCAATGAGCAGTTCTTC. Drawing the rest from reference TRBV7-2 and TRBJ2-1, the complete variable domain is GAGVSQSPSNKVTEKGKDVELRCDPISGHTALYWYRQSLGQGLEFLIYFQGNSAPDKSGLPSDRFSAERTGGSVSTLTIQRTQQEDSAVYLCASSHGGGVGNEQFFGPGTRLTVL.

This chain links TRBV13 with TRBJ1-5; no definite D call. The CDR3 has 15 amino acids. Germline CDR1 PRHDT, CDR2 FYEKMQ (reference sequence). Trimming stripped 2 bases from V and 2 bases from J, with 10 bases between. Here the CDR3 reads CASSLSGVGNQPQHF. The CDR3 DNA is TGTGCCAGCAGCTTATCCGGGGTAGGCAATCAGCCCCAGCATTTT.

This clonotype was seen only a few times. The chain uses TRBV6-6 and TRBJ1-2; no clear D gene. From germline, CDR1 is MNHNY and CDR2 SVGAGI (reference sequence). Trimming took 0 bases from V and 4 from J, leaving 12 bases between them. This CDR3 is built from 15 residues. The CDR3 spells CASSYSATASYGYTF. For the CDR3, the DNA is TGTGCCAGCAGTTACTCGGCAACAGCCAGCTATGGCTACACCTTC.

In this sample, this clonotype turned up once. The V and J genes are TRBV7-9 and TRBJ1-1; D uncertain. This CDR3 spans 11 amino acids. The germline CDR1 and CDR2 sequences are SEHNR and FQNEAQ (reference sequence). V shed 3 bases and J shed 6 bases, with 5 bases lying between them. CDR3 DNA sequence: TGTGCCAGCAGCTTCAGCGCTGAAGCTTTCTTT. This sequence encodes CASSFSAEAFF.

CDR3 nucleotide sequence: TGCAGCGCCTGGACTAGCGGGGTGAGCACCGGGGAGCTGTTTTTT. Its protein product is CSAWTSGVSTGELFF. J is TRBJ2-2 and V is TRBV29-1; 12 bases match TRBD2. The CDR3 covers 15 residues. Germline values: CDR1 SQVTM, CDR2 ANQGSEA. The V gene end was trimmed by 7 bases and the J gene end by 4 bases; junction bases not matched to a gene: 7.

This clonotype has a handful of counts. V usage is TRBV28 and J usage is TRBJ2-1; 7 bases align to TRBD2. The CDR3 length is 15 residues. Trimming took 2 bases from V and 10 from J; bases not matched to a gene: 11. The V gene's germline CDR1 is MDHEN and CDR2 SYDVKM. The CDR3 loop reads CASSLGLVVSFEQFF. CDR3 bases: TGTGCCAGCAGTTTAGGACTAGTTGTTTCGTTCGAGCAGTTCTTC.

This clonotype occurred a few times. The chain has TRBV29-1 and TRBJ2-2, with D perhaps assigned TRBD1 or TRBD2 (5 bases each). Germline V gene lookup returns CDR1 SQVTM and CDR2 ANQGSEA. This CDR3 spans 13 amino acids. Trimming took 5 bases from V and 5 from J, leaving 12 bases between them. The CDR3 protein is CSVYLAGTGELFF. The CDR3 DNA reads TGCAGCGTTTACCTAGCAGGGACCGGGGAGCTGTTTTTT.

This rearrangement joins TRBV6-2 or TRBV6-3 to TRBJ2-7; D may be TRBD1 (5 bases). Germline CDR1 and CDR2: MNHEY and SVGEGT. The CDR3 covers 14 residues. Trimming removed 2 bases at V and 5 bases at J, with 13 bases between. CDR3 amino acids: CASSYVRDPDEQYF. In DNA, the CDR3 is TGTGCCAGCAGTTACGTCAGGGATCCCGACGAGCAGTACTTC.

This clonotype was counted between two and nine times. The J gene is TRBJ2-5, the V gene TRBV6-5; no clear D gene. V gave up 5 bases and J gave up 3 bases, with 16 bases separating them. This CDR3 region has 15 residues. Germline CDR1 reads MNHEY; CDR2 reads SVGAGI. The CDR3 DNA reads TGTGCCAGCAGTAAGGACCTTTGGGGTAAAGAGACCCAGTACTTC. This codes for CASSKDLWGKETQYF.

This chain connects TRBV5-1 to TRBJ2-1; 11 positions match TRBD2. With V trimmed by 4 bases and J by 10 bases, 13 bases remained unmatched. CDR1 is SGHRS and CDR2 is YFSETQ in the germline V gene. The CDR3 spans 16 residues. CDR3 amino acids: CASSPPGLADSWEQFF. As DNA, the CDR3 is TGCGCCAGCAGCCCGCCGGGACTAGCGGATTCGTGGGAGCAGTTCTTC.

In its sample, this clonotype was seen many times. The chain combines TRBV7-2 with TRBJ1-1; D is perhaps TRBD1 (5 bases). CDR3 length: 14 residues. Germline V gene lookup returns CDR1 SGHTA and CDR2 FQGNSA. Deletions cut 2 bases from V and 3 bases from J, with 10 bases between. CDR3 nucleotides: TGTGCCAGCAGCTTATTTTTGGGGGACACTGAAGCTTTCTTT. Translated, it gives CASSLFLGDTEAFF.

The sample holds a few counts of this clonotype. This chain connects TRBV19 to TRBJ2-1; TRBD2 agrees at 11 bases. Germline V gives CDR1 LNHDA, CDR2 SQIVND (reference sequence). The CDR3 is 18 amino acids. V shed 0 bases, J shed 3 bases, and the junction held 7 bases outside the gene matches. CDR3 in amino acids: CASSIDLTLAGGYNEQFF. CDR3 coding DNA: TGTGCCAGTAGTATAGATCTTACGCTAGCGGGGGGCTACAATGAGCAGTTCTTC.

The V and J genes are TRBV2 and TRBJ1-5; tentative D call: TRBD1 (6 bases). The V end lost 0 bases, the J end lost 3 bases, and 9 bases lay between the germline ends. Germline V gene data show CDR1 as SNHLY and CDR2 as FYNNEI. The CDR3 sequence is 15 residues long. In nucleotides, the CDR3 is TGTGCCAGCAGTGAAGCGAGGGGGTACAATCAGCCCCAGCATTTT. Protein sequence: CASSEARGYNQPQHF.

This clonotype was seen only a few times. The rearrangement links TRBV19 to TRBJ1-5; perhaps TRBD1 as D (5 bases). Germline-derived CDR1 and CDR2 are LNHDA and SQIVND (reference sequence). V dropped 3 bases and J dropped 2 bases, with 26 bases sitting between them. This CDR3 is built from 20 residues. The CDR3 spells CASSMNDRREAGVGNQPQHF. CDR3 sequence (DNA): TGTGCCAGTAGTATGAATGACCGCAGGGAGGCGGGAGTGGGCAATCAGCCCCAGCATTTT. The full variable domain, in which reference TRBV19 and TRBJ1-5 provide the parts outside the CDR3, is DGGITQSPKYLFRKEGQNVTLSCEQNLNHDAMYWYRQDPGQGLRLIYYSQIVNDFQKGDIAEGYSVSREKKESFPLTVTSAQKNPTAFYLCASSMNDRREAGVGNQPQHFGDGTRLSIL.

This clonotype was counted a few times. V gene TRBV4-1 combines with J gene TRBJ2-1; 8 positions agree with TRBD1. Germline CDR1 is MGHRA and CDR2 is YSYEKL. V lost 1 base to trimming and J lost 6 bases; unmatched junction nucleotides: 5. This CDR3 is built from 15 residues. Here the CDR3 reads CASSQAQGAANEQFF. In DNA, the CDR3 is TGCGCCAGCAGCCAAGCCCAGGGGGCGGCCAATGAGCAGTTCTTC.

This chain links TRBV29-1 with TRBJ1-2, with D unresolved. Trimming removed 4 bases from V and 4 bases from J, with 13 bases in between. The CDR3 runs to 13 residues. In germline, CDR1 is SQVTM, CDR2 ANQGSEA. CDR3 protein: CSVVPGEGYGYTF. The CDR3 bases are TGCAGCGTTGTACCCGGGGAAGGCTATGGCTACACCTTC.

This sequence joins TRBV2 and TRBJ1-4; no firm D call. Trimming removed 0 bases from V and 8 bases from J, with 16 bases in between. Germline V gene sequence: CDR1 SNHLY, CDR2 FYNNEI. The CDR3 sequence is 16 residues long. Written as DNA, the CDR3 is TGTGCCAGCAGTGAAGCCCCTGGAGGGATGGAAGAAAAACTGTTTTTT. Protein sequence: CASSEAPGGMEEKLFF.